Listed here is a single T cell receptor beta chain. The germline CDR1 and CDR2 sequences are SGHDT and YYEEEE. Deletions cut 6 bases from V and 1 base from J, with 17 bases between. The CDR3 has 16 amino acids. The sample is drawn from a study of blood T cell repertoires in COVID-19. Study overall: Sites in the United States, Italy and Spain provided acute and convalescent COVID-19 samples. PBMCs, B-cell-depleted T cells, or T cells provided the cDNA or gDNA that made up the material.

In the original processing: Amplification of reference gene primers provided the estimated nucleated cell counts. Assay used: immunoSEQ multiplex PCR; TCRdb lists only in-frame clones, some missing. That table supplies the V and J calls and clone size; D and trimming were determined from the DNA. The sample includes some 55,000 clones, about 87% seen only once; the top ten take around 6.6%. This sequence was found in a man in his 60s with acute or convalescent COVID-19. Sequencing input: peripheral blood. The chain combines TRBV5-6 with TRBJ2-4; D perhaps matches TRBD2 (7 bases). The CDR3 sequence is CASNSGGPVAKNIQYF. The DNA of the CDR3 is TGTGCCAGCAACTCCGGGGGGCCCGTGGCCAAAAACATTCAGTACTTC.